This T cell receptor (beta chain) was captured in a study of T-cell reconstitution after alpha-beta-depleted transplantation in children. This clonotype was detected a few times. What it binds is unknown. Preparation of the TCRbeta library used unique molecular identifiers. In TCRdb, the PCR reads were re-called with MiXCR into one record per CDR3 protein. The profile covers about 830,000 distinct CDR3 sequences, with roughly 15% appearing a single time and around 5.3% taken by the ten largest. V trimming: 6 bases; J trimming: 2 bases; junction bases outside the gene matches: 4. The CDR3 loop spans 13 amino acids. Study-level results: About two months after transplant, alpha-beta T cells reportedly came from several hundred expanded graft clones.

This TCR was sampled from a male patient younger than 18 who had a stem cell transplant for acute lymphoblastic leukemia, so the T cells may come from the graft donor. The starting material was PBMCs, mostly from graft donor cells, obtained 360 days after TCRalphabeta/CD19-depleted stem cell transplant. The V call is TRBV12-3 or TRBV12-4, the J call TRBJ2-7, with 7 positions matching TRBD1. CDR3 sequence: CASRKGQTYEQYF. CDR3 sequence (DNA): TGTGCCAGCAGAAAGGGACAGACCTACGAGCAGTACTTC.